Below, one T cell receptor beta chain is given with its context. Libraries were prepared by immunoSEQ multiplex PCR; TCRdb keeps only in-frame clonotypes and omits some of them. The sample consists of about 200,000 clones, over 75% of them appearing once. The CDR3 is made up of 14 amino acids. The germline V gene encodes CDR1 LNHNV and CDR2 YYDKDF (reference sequence). Trimming cost V 7 bases and J 2 bases, with 13 bases left between them. The data belong to a study of blood T cell repertoires in COVID-19. This clonotype originated in a man between 50 and 59 years old who had recovered from COVID-19. The sample taken for sequencing was peripheral blood. This chain links TRBV15 with TRBJ2-3, with D perhaps TRBD2 (6 bases). CDR3 residues: CATMAGPNTDTQYF. CDR3 DNA: TGTGCCACCATGGCGGGACCCAACACAGATACGCAGTATTTT.